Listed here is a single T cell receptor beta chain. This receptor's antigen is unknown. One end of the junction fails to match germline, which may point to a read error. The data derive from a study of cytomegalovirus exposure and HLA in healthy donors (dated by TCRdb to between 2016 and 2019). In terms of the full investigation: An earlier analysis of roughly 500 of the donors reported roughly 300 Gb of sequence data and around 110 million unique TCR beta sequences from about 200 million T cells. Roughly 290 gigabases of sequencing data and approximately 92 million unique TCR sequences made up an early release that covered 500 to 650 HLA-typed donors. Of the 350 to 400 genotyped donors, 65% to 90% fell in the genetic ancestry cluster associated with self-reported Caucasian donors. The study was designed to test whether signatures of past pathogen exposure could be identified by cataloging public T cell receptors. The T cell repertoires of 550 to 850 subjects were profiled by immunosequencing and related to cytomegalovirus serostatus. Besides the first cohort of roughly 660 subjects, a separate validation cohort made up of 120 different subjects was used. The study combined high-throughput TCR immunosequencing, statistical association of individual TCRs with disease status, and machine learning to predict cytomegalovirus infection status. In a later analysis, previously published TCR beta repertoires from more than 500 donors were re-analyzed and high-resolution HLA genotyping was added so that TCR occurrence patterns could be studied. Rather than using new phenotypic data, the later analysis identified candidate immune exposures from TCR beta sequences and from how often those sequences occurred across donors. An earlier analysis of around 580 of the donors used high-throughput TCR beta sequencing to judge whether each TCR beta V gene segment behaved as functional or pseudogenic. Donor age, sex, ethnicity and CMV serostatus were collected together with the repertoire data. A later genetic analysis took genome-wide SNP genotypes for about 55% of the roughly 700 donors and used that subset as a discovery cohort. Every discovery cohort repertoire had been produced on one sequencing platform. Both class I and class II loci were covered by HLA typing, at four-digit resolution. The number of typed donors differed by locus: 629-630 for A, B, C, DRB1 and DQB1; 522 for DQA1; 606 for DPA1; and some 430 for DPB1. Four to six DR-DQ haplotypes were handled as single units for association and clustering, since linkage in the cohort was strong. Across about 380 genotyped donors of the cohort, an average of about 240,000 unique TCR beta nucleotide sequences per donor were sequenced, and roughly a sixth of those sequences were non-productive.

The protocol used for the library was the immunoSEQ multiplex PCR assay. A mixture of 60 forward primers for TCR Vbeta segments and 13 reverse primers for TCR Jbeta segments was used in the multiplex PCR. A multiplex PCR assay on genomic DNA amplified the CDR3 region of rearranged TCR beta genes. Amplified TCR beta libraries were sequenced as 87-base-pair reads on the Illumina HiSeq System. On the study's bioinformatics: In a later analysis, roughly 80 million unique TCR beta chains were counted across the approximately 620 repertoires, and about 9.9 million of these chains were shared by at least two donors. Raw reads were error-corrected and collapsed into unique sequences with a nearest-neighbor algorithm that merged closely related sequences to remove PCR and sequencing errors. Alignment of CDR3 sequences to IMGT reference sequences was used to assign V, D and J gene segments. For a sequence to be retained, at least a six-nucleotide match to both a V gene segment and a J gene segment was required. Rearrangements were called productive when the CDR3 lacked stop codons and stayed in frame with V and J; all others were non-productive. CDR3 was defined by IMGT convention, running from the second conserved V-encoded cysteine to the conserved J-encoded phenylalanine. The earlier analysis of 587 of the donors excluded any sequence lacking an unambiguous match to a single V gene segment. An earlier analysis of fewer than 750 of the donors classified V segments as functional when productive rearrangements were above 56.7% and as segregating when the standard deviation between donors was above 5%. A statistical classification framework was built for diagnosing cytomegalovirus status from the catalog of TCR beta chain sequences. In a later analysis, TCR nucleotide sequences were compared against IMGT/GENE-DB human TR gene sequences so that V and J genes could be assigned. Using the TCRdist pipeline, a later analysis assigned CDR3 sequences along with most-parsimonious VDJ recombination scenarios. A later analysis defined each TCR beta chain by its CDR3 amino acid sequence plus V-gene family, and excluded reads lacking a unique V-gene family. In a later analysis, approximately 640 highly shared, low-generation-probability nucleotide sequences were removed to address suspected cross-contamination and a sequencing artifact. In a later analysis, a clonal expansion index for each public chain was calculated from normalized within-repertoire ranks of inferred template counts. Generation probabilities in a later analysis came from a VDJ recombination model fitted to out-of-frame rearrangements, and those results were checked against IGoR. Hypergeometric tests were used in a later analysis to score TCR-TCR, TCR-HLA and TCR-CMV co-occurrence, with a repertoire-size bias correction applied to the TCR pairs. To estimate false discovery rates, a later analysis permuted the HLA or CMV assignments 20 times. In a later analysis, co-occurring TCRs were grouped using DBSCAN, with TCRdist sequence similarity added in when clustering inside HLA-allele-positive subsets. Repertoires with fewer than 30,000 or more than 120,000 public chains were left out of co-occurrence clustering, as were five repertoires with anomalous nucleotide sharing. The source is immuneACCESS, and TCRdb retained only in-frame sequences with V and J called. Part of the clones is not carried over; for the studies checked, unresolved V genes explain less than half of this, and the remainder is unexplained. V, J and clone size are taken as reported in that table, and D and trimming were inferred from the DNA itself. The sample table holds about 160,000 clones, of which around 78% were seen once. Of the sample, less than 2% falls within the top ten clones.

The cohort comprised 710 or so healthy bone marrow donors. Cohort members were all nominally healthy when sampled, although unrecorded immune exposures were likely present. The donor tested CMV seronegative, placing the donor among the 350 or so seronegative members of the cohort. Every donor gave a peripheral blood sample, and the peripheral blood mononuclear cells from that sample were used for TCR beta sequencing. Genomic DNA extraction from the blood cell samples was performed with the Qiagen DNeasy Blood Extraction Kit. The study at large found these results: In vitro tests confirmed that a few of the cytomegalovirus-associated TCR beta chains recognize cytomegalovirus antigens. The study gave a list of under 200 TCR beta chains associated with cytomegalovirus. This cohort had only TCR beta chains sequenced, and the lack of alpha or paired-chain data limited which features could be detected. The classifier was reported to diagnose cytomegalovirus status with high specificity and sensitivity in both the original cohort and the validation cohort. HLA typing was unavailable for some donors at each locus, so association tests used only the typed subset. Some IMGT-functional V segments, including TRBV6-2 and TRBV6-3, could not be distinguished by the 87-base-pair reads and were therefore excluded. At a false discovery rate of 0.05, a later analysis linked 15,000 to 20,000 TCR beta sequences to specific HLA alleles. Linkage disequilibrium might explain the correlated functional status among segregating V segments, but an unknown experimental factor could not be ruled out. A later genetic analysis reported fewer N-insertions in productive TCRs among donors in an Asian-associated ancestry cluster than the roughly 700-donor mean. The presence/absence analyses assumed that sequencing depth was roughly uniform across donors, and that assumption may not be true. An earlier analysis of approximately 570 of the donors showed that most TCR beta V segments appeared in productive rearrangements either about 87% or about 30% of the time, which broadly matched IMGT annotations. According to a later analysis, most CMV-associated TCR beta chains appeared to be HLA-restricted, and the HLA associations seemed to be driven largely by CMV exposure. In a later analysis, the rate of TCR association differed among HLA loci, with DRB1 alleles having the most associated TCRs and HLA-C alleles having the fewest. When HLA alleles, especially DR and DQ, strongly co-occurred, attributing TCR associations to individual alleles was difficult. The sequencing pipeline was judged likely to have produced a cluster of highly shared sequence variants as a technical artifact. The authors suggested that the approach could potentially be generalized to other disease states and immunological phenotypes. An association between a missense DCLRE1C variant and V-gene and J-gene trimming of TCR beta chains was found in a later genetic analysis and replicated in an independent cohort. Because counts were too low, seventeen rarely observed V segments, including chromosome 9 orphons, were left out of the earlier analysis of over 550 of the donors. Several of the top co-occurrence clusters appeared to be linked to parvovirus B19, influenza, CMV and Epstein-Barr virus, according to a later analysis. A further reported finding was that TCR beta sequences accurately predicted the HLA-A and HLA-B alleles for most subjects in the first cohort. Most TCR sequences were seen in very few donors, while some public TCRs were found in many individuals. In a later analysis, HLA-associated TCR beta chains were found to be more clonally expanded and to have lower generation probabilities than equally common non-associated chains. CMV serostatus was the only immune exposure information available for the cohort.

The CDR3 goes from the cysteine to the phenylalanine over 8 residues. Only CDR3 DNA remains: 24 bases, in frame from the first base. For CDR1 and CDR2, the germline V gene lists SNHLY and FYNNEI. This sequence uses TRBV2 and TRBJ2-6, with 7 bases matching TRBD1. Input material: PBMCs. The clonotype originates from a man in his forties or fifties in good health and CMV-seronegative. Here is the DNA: TGTGCCAGCAGGGCACAGGGGTTT. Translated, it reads CASRAQGF.